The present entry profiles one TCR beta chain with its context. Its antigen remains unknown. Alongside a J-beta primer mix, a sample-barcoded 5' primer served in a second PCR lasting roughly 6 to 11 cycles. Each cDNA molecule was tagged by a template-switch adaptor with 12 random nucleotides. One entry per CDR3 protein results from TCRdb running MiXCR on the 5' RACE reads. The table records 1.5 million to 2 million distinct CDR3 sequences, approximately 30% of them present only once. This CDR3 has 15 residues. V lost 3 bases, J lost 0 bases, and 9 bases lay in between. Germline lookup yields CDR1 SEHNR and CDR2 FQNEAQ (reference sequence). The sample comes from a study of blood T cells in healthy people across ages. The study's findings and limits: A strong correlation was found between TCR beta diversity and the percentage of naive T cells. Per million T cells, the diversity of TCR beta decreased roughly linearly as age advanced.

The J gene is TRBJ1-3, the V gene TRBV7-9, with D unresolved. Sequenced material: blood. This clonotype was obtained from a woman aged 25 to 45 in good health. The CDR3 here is CASSFLALSGNTIYF. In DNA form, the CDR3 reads TGTGCCAGCAGCTTTTTGGCTCTCTCTGGAAACACCATATATTTT.